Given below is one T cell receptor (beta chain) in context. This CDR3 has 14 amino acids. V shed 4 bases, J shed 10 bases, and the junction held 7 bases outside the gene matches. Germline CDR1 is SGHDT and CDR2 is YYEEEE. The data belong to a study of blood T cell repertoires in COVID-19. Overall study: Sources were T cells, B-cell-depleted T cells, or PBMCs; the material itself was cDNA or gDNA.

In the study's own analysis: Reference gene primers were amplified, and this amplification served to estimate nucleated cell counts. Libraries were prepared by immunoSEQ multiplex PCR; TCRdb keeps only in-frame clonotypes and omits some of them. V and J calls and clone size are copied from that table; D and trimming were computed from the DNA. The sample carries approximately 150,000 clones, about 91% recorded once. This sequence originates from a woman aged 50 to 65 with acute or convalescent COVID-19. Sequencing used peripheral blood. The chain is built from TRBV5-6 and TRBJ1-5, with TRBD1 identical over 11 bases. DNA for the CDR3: TGTGCCAGCAGCACAACCGGGACAGGGGGACCCCAGCATTTT. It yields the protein CASSTTGTGGPQHF.